The text below deals with one T cell receptor beta chain. Its specificity is unknown. These data are taken from a study of T cells in Graves' hyperthyroidism and ophthalmopathy. Researchers amplified the TCR beta CDR3 regions from RNA transcripts. HTBI primers drove first-round RT-PCR of the TCR CDR3. TCRdb used MiXCR to reprocess the multiplex PCR reads, holding one entry per CDR3 protein. The data contain more than 300,000 distinct CDR3 sequences, approximately 18% of them singletons. Study-wide findings and caveats: Progression to ophthalmopathy was predicted a median of approximately 6.4 months early. A model built on 13 V-J features separated ophthalmopathy from stable hyperthyroidism.

Disease duration was under 3 months in the ophthalmopathy patients, who also had a Clinical Activity Score of at least 3 and a NOSPECS grade of at least 4. Source material for PBMCs was 9 to 10 ml fresh peripheral blood. The ends lost 7 bases at V and 10 bases at J; junction bases unmatched: 14. The CDR3 sequence is 16 residues long. Germline V gene sequence: CDR1 LGHDT, CDR2 YNNKEL (reference sequence). The V and J genes are TRBV3-1 and TRBJ1-6; TRBD1 matches at 9 bases. This clonotype originated in a man between 18 and 35 years old with Graves' ophthalmopathy. The sequencing input was blood. CDR3 nucleotide sequence: TGTGCCAGCAACCACCGTGAGGGGACAGGGCAATCACCCCTCCACTTT. This sequence encodes CASNHREGTGQSPLHF.